This T cell receptor (beta chain) was found in a study of cytomegalovirus exposure and HLA in healthy donors. Across the whole study: From about 179 million T cells, an earlier analysis saw under 140 million unique TCR beta sequences. Study findings and constraints: In vitro work confirmed that a few CMV-associated chains recognize CMV antigens. Cytomegalovirus association was listed for around 180 TCR beta chains. Differences between HLA loci emerged in a later analysis of TCR association rates, with DRB1 most and HLA-C fewest.

Germline V CDR1 and CDR2: LGHNA, YSLEER. This CDR3 contains 14 residues. The junction had 7 bases not matched to a gene; V was cut back by 6 bases and J by 3 bases. The PCR made use of 60 Vbeta and 13 Jbeta primers. Using immunoSEQ multiplex PCR, the repertoire was profiled, and TCRdb retains in-frame clones only, with some absent. The sample has 150,000 to 200,000 clones; about 85% are singletons. To note about this clone: Its antigen is currently unknown.

This clonotype originated in a man in his late teens or twenties in good health and CMV-seronegative. Sequencing was performed on PBMCs. V gene TRBV4-3 combines with J gene TRBJ1-1; TRBD1 agrees at 7 bases. The DNA for the CDR3 is TGCGCCAGCAGGGAAACAGGGGACCACACTGAAGCTTTCTTT. This codes for CASRETGDHTEAFF.